Following are 7 T cell receptor beta chains from one sample sequenced in a study of vaccination effects on CD4 cells after COVID-19. These receptors' targets are unknown. Method: immunoSEQ multiplex PCR; TCRdb's copy keeps in-frame clones and lacks some. The profile shows about 65,000 clones, more than 70% of them singletons. ViraFEST expansion of antigen-specific CD4+ T cells with viral peptide pools preceded sequencing. At the end of 10 days of culture, CD4+ T cells were isolated. Recipients of the vaccine had no prior SARS-CoV-2 infection and negative nucleocapsid antibodies. The sequenced sample was CD4+ T cells from PBMCs cultured with HCoV-NL63 spike peptides, obtained before COVID-19 vaccination. The receptors were sampled from a human donor who received a COVID-19 vaccine.

The CDR3 spells CASSIMGVLQGEAFF. The CDR3 DNA reads as TGTGCCAGTAGTATTATGGGGGTCCTACAGGGAGAAGCTTTCTTT. This chain joins TRBV19 and TRBJ1-1; possible D gene TRBD1, 6 bases. Germline V gene lookup returns CDR1 LNHDA and CDR2 SQIVND (reference sequence). V shed 3 bases and J shed 8 bases, with 19 bases lying between them. The CDR3 is 15 amino acids.

This clone is a singleton in its sample. The rearrangement uses TRBV15 and TRBJ2-7; no firm D call. Between the trimmed V and J ends, which lost 6 bases and 2 bases, there was a span of 14 bases. Per germline, CDR1 LNHNV and CDR2 YYDKDF (reference sequence). The CDR3 consists of 14 residues. The chain's CDR3 is CATSKEFYTYEQYV. The CDR3 nucleotides are TGTGCCACCAGTAAAGAGTTTTATACCTACGAGCAGTACGTC.

The chain uses TRBV6-1 and TRBJ1-5; D ambiguous. CDR1 and CDR2 from the germline V gene are MNHNS and SASEGT. V was clipped by 0 bases and J by 6 bases, with 6 bases between them. The CDR3 extends over 13 amino acids. The CDR3 DNA sequence: TGTGCCAGCAGTGAAGCGCCGGGTCAGCCCCAGCATTTT. This gives the protein CASSEAPGQPQHF.

This clone has more than one count but fewer than ten. The rearrangement uses TRBV6-5 and TRBJ1-5; D remains ambiguous. V shed 2 bases and J shed 5 bases, with 7 bases lying between them. The CDR3 has 13 amino acids. Per germline, CDR1 MNHEY and CDR2 SVGAGI. As DNA, the CDR3 is TGTGCCAGCAGTTACACCAGTTATCAGCCCCAGCATTTT. This gives the protein CASSYTSYQPQHF.

This clone has more than one count but fewer than ten. The rearrangement uses TRBV6-2 or TRBV6-3 and TRBJ2-5, with 8 nucleotides matching TRBD2. The V and J ends lost 0 bases and 0 bases, in that order; junction bases with no gene match: 9. Germline V gives CDR1 MNHEY, CDR2 SVGEGT. This CDR3 comprises 18 residues. The chain's CDR3 is CASSYSRARGGHQETQYF. CDR3 DNA sequence: TGTGCCAGCAGTTACTCGAGAGCTCGGGGGGGACACCAAGAGACCCAGTACTTC.

The J gene is TRBJ2-1, the V gene TRBV11-3, with D possibly TRBD2 on 7 matching bases. This CDR3 region has 14 residues. Germline-derived CDR1 and CDR2 are SGHNT and YENEEA. V was cut by 4 bases and J by 7 bases, with 14 bases left in between. This CDR3 reads CASSSGGSRNEQFF. The CDR3 DNA reads as TGTGCCAGCAGCTCGGGGGGCTCGAGGAATGAGCAGTTCTTC.

A word on this clone: Sequence at one end of the junction differs from germline and may be a read error. The chain links TRBV6-6 to TRBJ1-1; no definite D call. The CDR3 totals 13 residues. Germline V gives CDR1 MNHNY, CDR2 SVGAGI (reference sequence). CDR3 DNA sequence: TGTGTCAGCAGTTTCACCGGGTCCGCTGAAGCTTTCTTT. Translating it yields CVSSFTGSAEAFF.